A single sample is the source of the 15 T cell receptor beta chains below, sequenced in a study of T cells in Graves' hyperthyroidism and ophthalmopathy. From RNA transcripts, TCR beta CDR3 regions were amplified. Researchers ran a first-round RT-PCR on the TCR CDR3 using the HTBI primer set. MiXCR, applied by TCRdb to the multiplex PCR reads, yields one record per CDR3 protein. The sample contains a few hundred thousand distinct CDR3 sequences, roughly 15% of which appear only once. Material for sequencing was blood. These receptors all come from a woman aged 25 to 39 with Graves' ophthalmopathy.

The sample holds many counts of this clonotype. The V gene is TRBV24-1, the J gene TRBJ2-1; unclear D gene. The V end was cut by 10 bases, the J end by 5 bases, with 17 bases between. CDR1 is KGHDR, CDR2 SFDVKD, per germline. This CDR3 contains 14 residues. CDR3 in DNA: TGTGCCACTAAAGCCTCCAACTATAACAATGAGCAGTTCTTC. Protein product: CATKASNYNNEQFF.

The chain combines TRBV4-1 with TRBJ1-1; 9 nucleotides line up with TRBD1. Looked up from germline, CDR1 is MGHRA and CDR2 is YSYEKL. This CDR3 has 16 amino acids. The junction had 7 bases not matched to a gene; V was cut back by 2 bases and J by 3 bases. The CDR3 DNA is TGCGCCAGCAGCCAAACCTCGGACAGGGGAGACACTGAAGCTTTCTTT. It codes for CASSQTSDRGDTEAFF.

This clonotype was seen a handful of times. The V gene is TRBV6-1, the J gene TRBJ1-3; 7 nucleotides line up with TRBD1. The CDR3 is made up of 17 amino acids. The V segment lost 6 bases and the J segment 1 base; nucleotides outside the gene matches: 12. In germline, CDR1 is MNHNS, CDR2 SASEGT. CDR3: CASRPRMTGLSGNTIYF. Written as DNA, the CDR3 is TGTGCCAGCAGACCTCGAATGACAGGGCTATCTGGAAACACCATATATTTT.

This clonotype has more than one count but fewer than ten. The V call is TRBV6-1, the J call TRBJ1-4; 7 bases are shared with TRBD1. The CDR3 has 16 amino acids. Germline-derived CDR1 and CDR2 are MNHNS and SASEGT. J was trimmed by 5 bases and V by 2 bases; bases with no gene match: 8. Written as DNA, the CDR3 is TGTGCCAGCAGTGAACGAAAGGACAGGTCGAATGAAAAACTGTTTTTT. Translated, it gives CASSERKDRSNEKLFF.

This clonotype was picked up many times. The chain combines TRBV7-9 with TRBJ1-1, with D unclear. Trimming pared 2 bases from V and 8 bases from J, leaving 9 bases between. This CDR3 region has 12 residues. The germline V gene encodes CDR1 SEHNR and CDR2 FQNEAQ (reference sequence). The CDR3 is CASSLSGLEAFF. CDR3 nucleotide sequence: TGTGCCAGCAGCTTATCCGGACTGGAAGCTTTCTTT.

This chain joins TRBV7-8 and TRBJ2-5; TRBD1 matches at 9 bases. There are 17 residues in the CDR3. Germline V lookup: CDR1 SGHVS, CDR2 FQNEAQ. Germline trimming cut 4 bases from V and 4 bases from J; bases unmatched to any gene: 13. CDR3 residues: CASSYEGQGIFRETQYF. The DNA for the CDR3 is TGTGCCAGCAGCTATGAGGGACAGGGAATTTTCCGAGAGACCCAGTACTTC.

In its sample, this clonotype was seen a few times. One end of the junction varies from germline; a read error may be responsible. The genes are TRBV20-1 and TRBJ1-5; D remains unclear. This CDR3 has 14 amino acids. Per the germline V gene, CDR1 is DFQATT and CDR2 is SNEGSKA (reference sequence). The DNA of the CDR3 is TGCAGTGCTCGGAACCAGGTCTCCCTCCAGCCCCGGCATTTT. The encoded protein is CSARNQVSLQPRHF.

To note about this clonotype: A much larger clone lies a single base off, so this may be a read error. The chain links TRBV5-1 to TRBJ1-2, with a tentative D call TRBD1 (5 bases). CDR1 is SGHRS, CDR2 YFSETQ, per germline. The CDR3 loop spans 13 amino acids. The CDR3 reads CASSLGSGIGHTF. Written as DNA, the CDR3 is TGCGCCAGCAGCTTGGGGTCAGGGATTGGCCACACCTTC.

The rearrangement joins TRBV6-2 or TRBV6-3 to TRBJ1-1; 10 bases are shared with TRBD1. Germline CDR1 MNHEY, CDR2 SVGEGT. The trim removed 8 bases at V and 3 bases at J, leaving 9 bases unmatched. The CDR3 totals 15 residues. In DNA form, the CDR3 reads TGTGCCAGCCACCGGGACAGGGGATGGGACACTGAAGCTTTCTTT. Encoded protein: CASHRDRGWDTEAFF.

This clonotype was counted only a few times. The rearrangement links TRBV7-6 to TRBJ1-3; D unresolved. Germline CDR1 SGHVS, CDR2 FNYEAQ. V dropped 4 bases and J dropped 3 bases, with 16 bases sitting between them. This CDR3 contains 16 residues. In nucleotides, the CDR3 is TGTGCCAGCAGCTCCCCCATGGGGTTTATTGGAAACACCATATATTTT. Its protein product is CASSSPMGFIGNTIYF.

This clonotype was seen many times. The V call is TRBV20-1, the J call TRBJ1-1; D gene ambiguous. In germline, CDR1 is DFQATT, CDR2 SNEGSKA (reference sequence). V lost 6 bases and J 1 base, leaving 12 bases between the germline ends. CDR3 length: 13 residues. CDR3 nucleotides: TGCAGTGCCCCCCCTTGGGAGAACACTGAAGCTTTCTTT. It is translated as CSAPPWENTEAFF.

This clonotype came up many times. This rearrangement joins TRBV24-1 to TRBJ2-2; 7 bases are a match to TRBD1. Per the germline V gene, CDR1 is KGHDR and CDR2 is SFDVKD. J was trimmed by 4 bases and V by 5 bases; bases with no gene match: 3. There are 14 residues in the CDR3. CDR3 sequence: CATSGTGVTGELFF. The DNA for the CDR3 is TGTGCCACCAGTGGCACAGGGGTCACCGGGGAGCTGTTTTTT.

This clonotype was counted many times. The rearrangement joins TRBV28 to TRBJ1-5; D unclear. V lost 3 bases and J 4 bases, leaving 13 bases between the germline ends. The CDR3 covers 15 residues. The germline CDR1 and CDR2 sequences are MDHEN and SYDVKM. CDR3 amino acids: CASSFGFRSNQPQHF. The DNA for the CDR3 is TGTGCCAGCAGTTTTGGGTTCAGGTCGAATCAGCCCCAGCATTTT.

The chain couples TRBV25-1 to TRBJ2-7; 15 nucleotides agree with TRBD2. There are 16 residues in the CDR3. In germline, CDR1 is MGHDK, CDR2 SYGVNS. After removal of 1 base from V and 4 bases from J, the junction contained 2 bases not matched to a gene. The CDR3 spells CASSESGLAGGYEQYF. The CDR3 DNA is TGTGCCAGCAGTGAATCGGGACTAGCGGGGGGATACGAGCAGTACTTC.

This clonotype was found many times. The V and J genes are TRBV6-1 and TRBJ1-1, with a tentative D call TRBD1 (5 bases). Germline CDR1 is MNHNS and CDR2 is SASEGT. With 5 bases removed from V and 0 bases from J, the gap between germline ends came to 13 bases. This CDR3 has 15 residues. CDR3 sequence (DNA): TGTGCCAGCAGTATTCTGGGGGGGGTGAACACTGAAGCTTTCTTT. It translates to CASSILGGVNTEAFF.